The 26 T cell receptor beta chains below come from one sample, sequenced in a study. TCRdb processed the RT-PCR reads anew with MiXCR; each CDR3 protein has one entry. This sample has about 680,000 distinct CDR3 sequences, with 14% found just once. What was sequenced was memory CD4+ T cells from blood. All receptors derive from a female donor in good health, serving as a healthy control.

This sequence joins TRBV9 and TRBJ2-5; the D is unclear. Germline loops: CDR1 SGDLS, CDR2 YYNGEE. The CDR3 loop spans 14 amino acids. V was cut by 3 bases and J by 4 bases, with 13 bases left in between. The CDR3 DNA is TGTGCCAGCAGCGCGGTTACGGACGGAGAGACCCAGTACTTC. Amino acid sequence: CASSAVTDGETQYF.

This clonotype was recorded at least ten times. The genes are TRBV29-1 and TRBJ1-2; the match to TRBD1 covers 7 bases. Unmatched junction bases numbered 12, after V lost 0 bases and J lost 8 bases. The CDR3 extends over 15 amino acids. The germline gives CDR1 SQVTM, CDR2 ANQGSEA. Here the CDR3 DNA reads TGCAGCGTTGAAGATCCTGGCAGGGGGTTCGGAGGCTACACCTTC. It is translated as CSVEDPGRGFGGYTF. Variable domain in full (rest from reference TRBV29-1 and TRBJ1-2): SAVISQKPSRDICQRGTSLTIQCQVDSQVTMMFWYRQQPGQSLTLIATANQGSEATYESGFVIDKFPISRPNLTFSTLTVSNMSPEDSSIYLCSVEDPGRGFGGYTFGSGTRLTVV.

This sequence joins TRBV7-8 and TRBJ2-1; possibly TRBD2 for D (5 bases). The germline V gene encodes CDR1 SGHVS and CDR2 FQNEAQ. The V end lost 6 bases, the J end lost 2 bases, and 11 bases lay between the germline ends. The CDR3 sequence is 14 residues long. DNA for the CDR3: TGTGCCAGCAGTAGCGCACTGACCTACAATGAGCAGTTCTTC. Translation gives CASSSALTYNEQFF.

V gene TRBV12-1 combines with J gene TRBJ1-1; the table's D call TRBD1 went unverified against the DNA. TRBV12-1 corresponds to a pseudogene. The CDR3 runs to 17 residues. The CDR3 protein is CASSSRTTSCVPTEAFF. The CDR3 DNA is TGTGCCAGCAGCTCCCGTACCACATCTTGCGTCCCCACTGAAGCTTTCTTT.

In regard to this clonotype: One end of the junction varies from germline; a read error may be responsible. The V call is TRBV7-2, the J call TRBJ2-3; TRBD2 matches at 14 bases. The CDR3 has 18 amino acids. CDR1 SGHTA and CDR2 FQGNSA come from the germline V gene. CDR3 sequence reads: CASSLDRGTSGSKDTQYF. In nucleotides, the CDR3 is TGTGCCAGCAGCTTAGACAGGGGGACTAGCGGGAGCAAAGATACGCAGTATTTT.

The rearrangement links TRBV28 to TRBJ1-2; 8 bases match TRBD1. CDR1 and CDR2 (germline): MDHEN, SYDVKM. J lost 3 bases, V lost 6 bases, and 6 bases had no gene match. The CDR3 runs to 14 residues. DNA for the CDR3: TGTGCCAGCAGAGGGGCAGGGGGCGACTATGGCTACACCTTC. Translated, it gives CASRGAGGDYGYTF.

The CDR3 coding sequence is TGTGCCAGCAGTCCGATGGCAAGTGGGGCCAAAAACATTCAGTACTTC. It yields the protein CASSPMASGAKNIQYF. The chain has TRBV6-1 and TRBJ2-4; D is unclear. The CDR3 sequence is 16 residues long. The germline gives CDR1 MNHNS, CDR2 SASEGT. V lost 5 bases to trimming and J lost 1 base, with 15 bases between them.

In DNA form, the CDR3 reads TGCAGTGCCCGGGACAGGGCCCTCGTAGCTTTCTTT. This gives the protein CSARDRALVAFF. The chain recombines TRBV20-1 with TRBJ1-1; TRBD1 matches 9 bases. Germline V CDR1 and CDR2: DFQATT, SNEGSKA (reference sequence). The CDR3 consists of 12 residues. J was trimmed by 10 bases and V by 6 bases; bases with no gene match: 9.

The rearrangement joins TRBV29-1 to TRBJ1-2; D ambiguous. Germline V CDR1 and CDR2: SQVTM, ANQGSEA. The CDR3 length is 14 residues. The V and J ends lost 4 bases and 2 bases respectively, with 14 bases between them. Here the CDR3 reads CSVGKSVLNYGYTF. CDR3 DNA sequence: TGCAGCGTTGGGAAGTCCGTCCTCAACTATGGCTACACCTTC. The full variable domain, its missing parts supplied by reference TRBV29-1 and TRBJ1-2, is SAVISQKPSRDICQRGTSLTIQCQVDSQVTMMFWYRQQPGQSLTLIATANQGSEATYESGFVIDKFPISRPNLTFSTLTVSNMSPEDSSIYLCSVGKSVLNYGYTFGSGTRLTVV.

The gene calls are TRBV6-2 or TRBV6-3 and TRBJ1-2; tentative D call: TRBD1 (6 bases). The germline V and J ends were trimmed by 6 bases and 6 bases, with 14 bases remaining between them. This CDR3 has 13 residues. Germline V lookup: CDR1 MNHEY, CDR2 SVGEGT. The CDR3, as DNA: TGTGCCAGCAGCAACCGGGACAACCATGGCTACACCTTC. Residues: CASSNRDNHGYTF.

The CDR3 protein is CSARGQVILEQFF. CDR3 bases: TGCAGTGCTAGAGGACAGGTTATATTGGAGCAGTTCTTC. The V and J genes are TRBV20-1 and TRBJ2-1, with a possible D match to TRBD1 (6 bases). Per the germline V gene, CDR1 is DFQATT and CDR2 is SNEGSKA (reference sequence). V was cut by 1 base and J by 10 bases, with 14 bases left in between. This CDR3 spans 13 amino acids.

This clonotype has at least ten counts. V is TRBV5-6 and J is TRBJ2-1; 8 nucleotides agree with TRBD2. The J segment lost 7 bases and the V segment lost 4 bases, leaving 10 bases of the junction unmatched. Germline CDR1 reads SGHDT; CDR2 reads YYEEEE. This CDR3 region has 15 residues. CDR3 in DNA: TGTGCCAGCAGCCCAGTAAGTAGCGGGAAGAATGAGCAGTTCTTC. Amino acid sequence: CASSPVSSGKNEQFF.

The sample holds many counts of this clonotype. The genes are TRBV10-3 and TRBJ2-7; D gene uncertain. In germline, CDR1 is ENHRY, CDR2 SYGVKD. The CDR3 covers 15 residues. V was cut by 4 bases and J by 0 bases, with 13 bases left in between. CDR3 coding DNA: TGTGCCATCAGTGTAACCCCGGCAGCCTCCTACGAGCAGTACTTC. Protein product: CAISVTPAASYEQYF.

In DNA form, the CDR3 reads TGCGCCAGCAGCTCCGCAGGGCTTGGCTACACCTTC. Protein sequence: CASSSAGLGYTF. The chain uses TRBV5-1 and TRBJ1-2, with D maybe TRBD1 (5 bases). CDR1 and CDR2 from the germline V gene are SGHRS and YFSETQ. This CDR3 comprises 12 residues. Trimming took off 3 bases at V and 7 bases at J, with 10 bases between the two ends.

The sample holds many counts of this clonotype. This rearrangement joins TRBV20-1 to TRBJ2-5, with TRBD2 matching over 12 bases. Germline V gives CDR1 DFQATT, CDR2 SNEGSKA (reference sequence). The CDR3 is 15 amino acids. The V gene end was trimmed by 6 bases and the J gene end by 4 bases; junction bases not matched to a gene: 9. This CDR3 reads CSAYPETSGRETQYF. The CDR3 DNA sequence: TGCAGTGCATACCCGGAGACTAGCGGGAGAGAGACCCAGTACTTC.

V and J are TRBV27 and TRBJ2-7; the D is unclear. The CDR3 sequence is 11 residues long. Trimming stripped 7 bases from V and 2 bases from J, with 6 bases between. In germline, CDR1 is MNHEY, CDR2 SMNVEV (reference sequence). In nucleotides, the CDR3 is TGTGCCAGCACCTTTACCTACGAGCAGTACTTC. Its translation: CASTFTYEQYF.

Ten or more counts support this clonotype. V gene TRBV6-5 combines with J gene TRBJ1-5; 10 positions agree with TRBD1. The CDR3 is 13 residues long. After removal of 6 bases from V and 9 bases from J, the junction contained 5 bases not matched to a gene. Germline CDR1 MNHEY, CDR2 SVGAGI. The CDR3 bases are TGTGCCAGCAGAGACAGGGGGCAGGGGCCCCAGCATTTT. Translation: CASRDRGQGPQHF.

This clonotype has at least ten counts. The chain couples TRBV29-1 to TRBJ2-3; TRBD1 aligns across 9 bases. V dropped 7 bases and J dropped 1; count of bases not matched to a gene: 6. From germline, CDR1 is SQVTM and CDR2 ANQGSEA. The CDR3 has 14 amino acids. The CDR3 DNA sequence: TGCAGCGCCCCGGACAGGGGAGGCACAGATACGCAGTATTTT. It encodes CSAPDRGGTDTQYF.

The rearrangement links TRBV7-2 to TRBJ2-2; D is unclear. The CDR3 length is 13 residues. The V and J ends lost 5 bases and 7 bases respectively, with 11 bases between them. Per the germline V gene, CDR1 is SGHTA and CDR2 is FQGNSA. The CDR3 loop reads CASSPRQGGELFF. The CDR3 DNA reads as TGTGCCAGCAGCCCCCGACAAGGCGGGGAGCTGTTTTTT.

V and J are TRBV9 and TRBJ2-7, with 7 bases identical to TRBD1. Per the germline V gene, CDR1 is SGDLS and CDR2 is YYNGEE. V lost 4 bases, J lost 0 bases, and 7 bases stayed unmatched. This CDR3 region has 15 residues. The CDR3 protein is CASSPGQISSYEQYF. CDR3 DNA sequence: TGTGCCAGCAGCCCGGGACAGATAAGCTCCTACGAGCAGTACTTC. The full variable domain, with the rest looked up from reference TRBV9 and TRBJ2-7, is DSGVTQTPKHLITATGQRVTLRCSPRSGDLSVYWYQQSLDQGLQFLIQYYNGEERAKGNILERFSAQQFPDLHSELNLSSLELGDSALYFCASSPGQISSYEQYFGPGTRLTVT.

This clonotype was counted a few times. The chain couples TRBV25-1 to TRBJ1-1; 9 nucleotides line up with TRBD1. CDR3 length: 13 residues. The germline CDR1 and CDR2 sequences are MGHDK and SYGVNS. J gave up 4 bases and V 6 bases, and 3 bases lay outside the gene matches. The CDR3 is CASRRTGATEAFF. The CDR3, as DNA: TGTGCCAGCAGGAGGACAGGGGCCACTGAAGCTTTCTTT.

In this sample, this clonotype turned up many times. This sequence joins TRBV29-1 and TRBJ2-5; D might be TRBD2 (7 bases). This CDR3 is 13 amino acids long. Trimming cost V 4 bases and J 5 bases, with 14 bases left between them. CDR1 and CDR2 from the germline V gene are SQVTM and ANQGSEA. CDR3 amino acids: CSVARGRGETQYF. The CDR3 nucleotides read TGCAGCGTTGCGCGGGGGCGCGGGGAGACCCAGTACTTC.

The rearrangement uses TRBV4-2 and TRBJ2-4; TRBD1 agrees at 7 bases. V lost 4 bases, J lost 6 bases, and 15 bases stayed unmatched. Germline values: CDR1 LGHNA, CDR2 YNFKEQ. This CDR3 contains 17 residues. Here the CDR3 reads CASSPRASTEGANIQYF. The CDR3 bases are TGTGCCAGCAGCCCCCGCGCCAGCACCGAGGGGGCAAACATTCAGTACTTC.

The rearrangement links TRBV5-4 to TRBJ2-1; TRBD1 is a possible D gene (5 bases). CDR1 SGHNT and CDR2 YYREEE come from the germline V gene (reference sequence). CDR3 length: 16 residues. Trimming cost V 5 bases and J 6 bases, with 21 bases left between them. The CDR3 loop reads CASSPAIRGNTNEQFF. DNA of the CDR3: TGTGCCAGCAGTCCTGCCATTAGGGGTAATACCAATGAGCAGTTCTTC.

This clonotype showed up many times. The chain recombines TRBV5-1 with TRBJ2-6; 7 nucleotides match TRBD2. The CDR3 extends over 17 amino acids. Germline loops: CDR1 SGHRS, CDR2 YFSETQ. V lost 4 bases and J lost 2; bases outside the gene matches: 9. In nucleotides, the CDR3 is TGCGCCAGCAGCCCCTGGGGGGGATATACTGGGGCCAACGTCCTGACTTTC. It codes for CASSPWGGYTGANVLTF. The whole variable domain, filled in from reference TRBV5-1 and TRBJ2-6, reads KAGVTQTPRYLIKTRGQQVTLSCSPISGHRSVSWYQQTPGQGLQFLFEYFSETQRNKGNFPGRFSGRQFSNSRSEMNVSTLELGDSALYLCASSPWGGYTGANVLTFGAGSRLTVL.

This chain links TRBV5-4 with TRBJ2-7; no reliable D call. Germline V gene lookup returns CDR1 SGHNT and CDR2 YYREEE (reference sequence). There are 15 residues in the CDR3. Trimming cost V 1 base and J 3 bases, with 14 bases left between them. The CDR3 spells CASSLSSGENYEQYF. The CDR3 coding sequence is TGTGCCAGCAGCTTGTCCAGTGGGGAAAACTACGAGCAGTACTTC.